Presented here are 2 T cell receptor beta chains from one specimen sequenced in a study of blood T cell repertoires in COVID-19. Assay used: immunoSEQ multiplex PCR; TCRdb lists only in-frame clones, some missing. The repertoire holds 180,000 or so clones, about nine tenths seen once, with around 7% in the top ten. Sequencing was performed on peripheral blood. The receptors come from a man aged 40-55 years with acute or convalescent COVID-19.

The V call is TRBV5-1, the J call TRBJ2-2; D is unresolved. V was clipped by 5 bases and J by 7 bases, with 18 bases between them. Germline loops: CDR1 SGHRS, CDR2 YFSETQ. This CDR3 has 15 amino acids. CDR3 in amino acids: CASSEGVASGGELFF. Written as DNA, the CDR3 is TGCGCCAGCAGTGAAGGCGTAGCCTCGGGCGGGGAGCTGTTTTTT.

V gene TRBV7-8 combines with J gene TRBJ1-6; D not resolved. The CDR3 has 15 amino acids. From germline, CDR1 is SGHVS and CDR2 FQNEAQ. Trimming left V 4 bases short and J 6 bases short, with 13 bases between. Written as DNA, the CDR3 is TGTGCCAGCAGCTCCGGGTCGAATCCTAATTCACCCCTCCACTTT. It translates to CASSSGSNPNSPLHF.